This passage covers 26 T cell receptor beta chains from one sample sequenced in a study of cytomegalovirus exposure and HLA in healthy donors (dated by TCRdb to about 2017). The library relied on the immunoSEQ multiplex PCR assay. The multiplex PCR relied on a mix of 60 forward primers for TCR Vbeta segments and 13 reverse primers for TCR Jbeta segments. Imported from immuneACCESS, the table was reduced by TCRdb to in-frame sequences with V and J called. These copies leave out some clones; in studies compared against another copy, an unresolved V gene accounts for under half, and the cause of the remainder is not known. The sample table contains 220,000 or so clones; only one count was recorded for 65% to 75% of them. The ten largest clones take up approximately 1.9% of the sample. The sequencing input was PBMCs. The receptors stem from a woman aged 30 to 39 in good health and CMV-seronegative.

The chain links TRBV7-2 to TRBJ2-2; 14 nucleotides agree with TRBD2. The germline CDR1 and CDR2 sequences are SGHTA and FQGNSA. This CDR3 spans 19 amino acids. V shed 5 bases, J shed 6 bases, and the junction held 14 bases outside the gene matches. DNA of the CDR3: TGTGCCAGCAGCAAAAGACTAGCGGGGGGGCGTATAAGATCCGGGGAGCTGTTTTTT. This translates into CASSKRLAGGRIRSGELFF.

The V gene is TRBV19, the J gene TRBJ2-1, with TRBD2 matching 9 bases. Germline V gene data show CDR1 as LNHDA and CDR2 as SQIVND (reference sequence). The CDR3 has 16 amino acids. The ends lost 1 base at V and 7 bases at J; junction bases unmatched: 8. The CDR3 is CASSIGLERGVNEQFF. The CDR3 DNA sequence: TGTGCCAGTAGTATAGGTTTAGAGCGGGGGGTTAATGAGCAGTTCTTC.

The sample holds one count of this clone. The chain couples TRBV4-1 to TRBJ2-5; TRBD1 matches 9 bases. The CDR3 consists of 16 residues. CDR1 and CDR2 from the germline V gene are MGHRA and YSYEKL. V was pared by 5 bases and J by 2 bases, with 9 bases of the junction left unmatched. DNA for the CDR3: TGCGCCAGCAGCTTTATTCCGGGACAGGGTCAAGAGACCCAGTACTTC. Protein: CASSFIPGQGQETQYF.

The chain has TRBV4-1 and TRBJ2-5; D uncertain. Trimming shortened V by 0 bases and J by 2 bases, and 7 bases separated the two germline ends. The CDR3 has 14 amino acids. Germline lookup yields CDR1 MGHRA and CDR2 YSYEKL. CDR3 residues: CASSQETAQETQYF. The CDR3 DNA follows: TGCGCCAGCAGCCAAGAAACAGCTCAAGAGACCCAGTACTTC.

In this sample, this clone turned up a few times. The chain is built from TRBV7-9 and TRBJ1-1; no reliable D call. The germline V gene encodes CDR1 SEHNR and CDR2 FQNEAQ (reference sequence). The CDR3 runs 13 residues. The V end was cut by 5 bases, the J end by 6 bases, with 13 bases between. The DNA for the CDR3 is TGTGCCAGCAGCCCCGGGTGGATGGCTGAAGCTTTCTTT. As protein: CASSPGWMAEAFF.

This chain links TRBV7-9 with TRBJ2-3; unclear D gene. The CDR3 is 15 residues long. Germline assignment: CDR1 SEHNR and CDR2 FQNEAQ (reference sequence). V shed 5 bases and J shed 0 bases, with 12 bases lying between them. In DNA form, the CDR3 reads TGTGCCAGCAGCAGTAGCCTAAAAAGCACAGATACGCAGTATTTT. Protein sequence: CASSSSLKSTDTQYF. Full variable domain (outside the CDR3, taken from reference TRBV7-9 and TRBJ2-3): DTGVSQNPRHKITKRGQNVTFRCDPISEHNRLYWYRQTLGQGPEFLTYFQNEAQLEKSRLLSDRFSAERPKGSFSTLEIQRTEQGDSAMYLCASSSSLKSTDTQYFGPGTRLTVL.

V usage is TRBV6-6 and J usage is TRBJ1-2, with 8 bases identical to TRBD1. The CDR3 covers 14 residues. The germline gives CDR1 MNHNY, CDR2 SVGAGI (reference sequence). J lost 7 bases, V lost 5 bases, and 9 bases had no gene match. Written as DNA, the CDR3 is TGTGCCAGCAGTGCCGGGACAGGACAACGTGGCTACACCTTC. Amino acid sequence: CASSAGTGQRGYTF.

A single count supports this clone. The rearrangement links TRBV5-1 to TRBJ1-1; 7 bases map to TRBD1. The CDR3 length is 14 residues. Germline assignment: CDR1 SGHRS and CDR2 YFSETQ. J lost 6 bases, V lost 0 bases, and 5 bases had no gene match. The CDR3 loop is CASSLAQGVPEAFF. For the CDR3, the DNA is TGCGCCAGCAGCTTGGCGCAGGGGGTTCCTGAAGCTTTCTTT.

V is TRBV28 and J is TRBJ2-7; maybe TRBD2 (5 bases). V was cut by 2 bases and J by 4 bases, with 15 bases left in between. The length of the CDR3 is 15 residues. In germline, CDR1 is MDHEN, CDR2 SYDVKM. CDR3 loop: CASSLGGSLGYEQYF. CDR3 nucleotide sequence: TGTGCCAGCAGTTTAGGCGGGTCTTTGGGATACGAGCAGTACTTC. Based on the CDR3 plus reference TRBV28 and TRBJ2-7, the full variable domain is DVKVTQSSRYLVKRTGEKVFLECVQDMDHENMFWYRQDPGLGLRLIYFSYDVKMKEKGDIPEGYSVSREKKERFSLILESASTNQTSMYLCASSLGGSLGYEQYFGPGTRLTVT.

The J gene is TRBJ2-2, the V gene TRBV7-9; D is uncertain. V gave up 6 bases and J gave up 1 base, with 12 bases separating them. CDR1 and CDR2 (germline): SEHNR, FQNEAQ (reference sequence). CDR3 length: 15 residues. CDR3 in amino acids: CASSVRALNTGELFF. The DNA for the CDR3 is TGTGCCAGCAGTGTAAGAGCGTTGAACACCGGGGAGCTGTTTTTT. Full variable domain (remainder filled in from reference TRBV7-9 and TRBJ2-2): DTGVSQNPRHKITKRGQNVTFRCDPISEHNRLYWYRQTLGQGPEFLTYFQNEAQLEKSRLLSDRFSAERPKGSFSTLEIQRTEQGDSAMYLCASSVRALNTGELFFGEGSRLTVL.

This CDR3 reads CASSSDRGLGANVLTF. The CDR3, as DNA: TGTGCCAGCAGCTCGGACAGGGGGCTTGGGGCCAACGTCCTGACTTTC. This chain joins TRBV7-3 and TRBJ2-6, with 11 nucleotides matching TRBD1. Germline trimming cut 4 bases from V and 3 bases from J; bases unmatched to any gene: 2. The CDR3 loop spans 16 amino acids. Germline V CDR1 and CDR2: SGHTA, FQGTGA.

The V gene is TRBV29-1, the J gene TRBJ1-2, with TRBD1 matching over 7 bases. Looked up from germline, CDR1 is SQVTM and CDR2 is ANQGSEA. With V trimmed by 7 bases and J by 4 bases, 15 bases remained unmatched. CDR3 length: 15 residues. The CDR3 sequence: CSAGSSAGGPYGYTF. CDR3 DNA: TGCAGCGCTGGTTCCAGCGCAGGGGGTCCCTATGGCTACACCTTC.

The genes are TRBV10-3 and TRBJ1-2, with 9 nucleotides matching TRBD1. The CDR3 has 12 amino acids. V shed 4 bases, J shed 6 bases, and the junction held 0 bases outside the gene matches. Germline loops: CDR1 ENHRY, CDR2 SYGVKD. CDR3 nucleotide sequence: TGTGCCATCAGTGGGACAGGGGATGGCTACACCTTC. This translates into CAISGTGDGYTF.

CDR3 nucleotide sequence: TGTGCCAGCAGCGTAGGGGTTAGCGGGGGGTCTTTGGAGCAGTACTTC. This translates into CASSVGVSGGSLEQYF. V and J are TRBV9 and TRBJ2-7, with TRBD2 identical over 10 bases. Germline CDR1 reads SGDLS; CDR2 reads YYNGEE. The CDR3 is 16 amino acids. Trimming cost V 0 bases and J 7 bases; bases outside gene matches: 10.

With regard to this clone: Its ends do not fully match the called genes, so a read error is possible. The sample carries other DNA sequences with the same CDR3. The chain has TRBV18 and TRBJ1-1; 8 nucleotides align to TRBD1. The germline V gene encodes CDR1 KGHSH and CDR2 LQKENI. This CDR3 has 15 amino acids. CDR3 sequence reads: CASSPLGQGNTEAFF. The CDR3 region has the DNA TGTGCCAGCTCACCGTTAGGACAGGGCAACACCGAAGCTTTCTTT.

The rearrangement uses TRBV2 and TRBJ2-1; TRBD1 matches at 8 bases. From germline, CDR1 is SNHLY and CDR2 FYNNEI. The CDR3 has 13 amino acids. V was clipped by 3 bases and J by 8 bases; unmatched bases: 3. CDR3 loop: CASSDRGLDEQFF. The DNA for the CDR3 is TGTGCCAGCAGTGACAGGGGGCTCGATGAGCAGTTCTTC.

This chain joins TRBV5-6 and TRBJ2-1, with a tentative D call TRBD2 (5 bases). V was clipped by 4 bases and J by 5 bases, with 19 bases between them. Germline loops: CDR1 SGHDT, CDR2 YYEEEE. The CDR3 sequence is 16 residues long. In DNA, the CDR3 is TGTGCCAGCAGCCCTCCTAGTGGGAGTTCCAACAATGAGCAGTTCTTC. Residues: CASSPPSGSSNNEQFF.

This rearrangement joins TRBV5-1 to TRBJ2-2; D perhaps matches TRBD1 (6 bases). V was cut by 0 bases and J by 6 bases, with 15 bases left in between. CDR1 and CDR2 from the germline V gene are SGHRS and YFSETQ. The CDR3 length is 16 residues. The CDR3 coding sequence is TGCGCCAGCAGCTTGGATTCGCAGGGGTTTGCCGGGGAGCTGTTTTTT. Translating gives CASSLDSQGFAGELFF. Full variable domain (remainder filled in from reference TRBV5-1 and TRBJ2-2): KAGVTQTPRYLIKTRGQQVTLSCSPISGHRSVSWYQQTPGQGLQFLFEYFSETQRNKGNFPGRFSGRQFSNSRSEMNVSTLELGDSALYLCASSLDSQGFAGELFFGEGSRLTVL.

The chain uses TRBV19 and TRBJ1-1; 7 bases line up with TRBD1. Germline V gives CDR1 LNHDA, CDR2 SQIVND (reference sequence). The CDR3 loop spans 14 amino acids. J was trimmed by 7 bases and V by 6 bases; bases with no gene match: 11. CDR3 region: CASRPRDRNYEAFF. CDR3 nucleotides: TGTGCCAGTAGACCTCGGGACAGAAATTATGAAGCTTTCTTT.

V and J are TRBV5-4 and TRBJ1-2, with D possibly being TRBD1 (6 bases). CDR1 and CDR2 (germline): SGHNT, YYREEE (reference sequence). The CDR3 has 15 amino acids. Trimming pared 2 bases from V and 4 bases from J, leaving 15 bases between. The CDR3 DNA follows: TGTGCCAGCAGCTTCTCCGGGGCCAGGGGCTATGGCTACACCTTC. Translation: CASSFSGARGYGYTF.

J is TRBJ1-2 and V is TRBV11-3, with D possibly TRBD1 on 6 matching bases. Germline lookup yields CDR1 SGHNT and CDR2 YENEEA. With 0 bases removed from V and 7 bases from J, the gap between germline ends came to 6 bases. This CDR3 contains 12 residues. CDR3 protein: CASSLEGGGYTF. The CDR3, as DNA: TGTGCCAGCAGCTTAGAAGGGGGTGGCTACACCTTC.

Only a few counts were recorded for this clone. The chain couples TRBV18 to TRBJ2-2, with 13 bases fitting TRBD2. Germline CDR1 and CDR2: KGHSH and LQKENI. V was clipped by 4 bases and J by 4 bases; unmatched bases: 3. This CDR3 is built from 16 residues. The CDR3 nucleotides read TGTGCCAGCTCACAGGGACTAGCGGGACCCACCGGGGAGCTGTTTTTT. It yields the protein CASSQGLAGPTGELFF. Based on the CDR3 plus reference TRBV18 and TRBJ2-2, the full variable domain is NAGVMQNPRHLVRRRGQEARLRCSPMKGHSHVYWYRQLPEEGLKFMVYLQKENIIDESGMPKERFSAEFPKEGPSILRIQQVVRGDSAAYFCASSQGLAGPTGELFFGEGSRLTVL.

This clone was seen only once. The chain combines TRBV10-3 with TRBJ2-7, with D possibly TRBD1 on 6 matching bases. In germline, CDR1 is ENHRY, CDR2 SYGVKD. This CDR3 is built from 14 residues. With 1 base removed from V and 6 bases from J, the gap between germline ends came to 13 bases. CDR3 bases: TGTGCCATCAGTGAGTTTTTAGGGGGTGGCGAGCAGTACTTC. It specifies CAISEFLGGGEQYF.

A single count supports this clone. CDR3 residues: CASSHRTSGINEQFF. The DNA for the CDR3 is TGTGCCAGCAGCCATCGGACTAGCGGGATCAATGAGCAGTTCTTC. V usage is TRBV6-5 and J usage is TRBJ2-1, with 12 nucleotides matching TRBD2. Germline trimming cut 6 bases from V and 6 bases from J; bases unmatched to any gene: 6. The CDR3 loop spans 15 amino acids. CDR1 and CDR2 from the germline V gene are MNHEY and SVGAGI.

In the case of this clone: The junction differs from germline at one of its ends, possibly a read error. The chain is built from TRBV7-9 and TRBJ2-2, with D maybe TRBD2 (7 bases). This CDR3 is built from 17 residues. The germline V gene has CDR1 SEHNR and CDR2 FQNEAQ (reference sequence). CDR3 bases: TGTTCCAGCAGCCCACCCCGGCGGGGGCTTGACACCGGGGAGCTGTTTTTT. Protein product: CSSSPPRRGLDTGELFF.

The V gene is TRBV4-1, the J gene TRBJ1-1; tentative D call: TRBD1 (6 bases). V was clipped by 3 bases and J by 1 base, with 9 bases between them. CDR1 is MGHRA, CDR2 YSYEKL, per germline. The length of the CDR3 is 14 residues. The CDR3 reads CASSHGQKNTEAFF. In DNA form, the CDR3 reads TGCGCCAGCAGCCATGGACAGAAGAACACTGAAGCTTTCTTT.